The rows below give T cell receptor beta chains drawn from one sample of a study of blood T cell repertoires in COVID-19. Sequencing was performed with immunoSEQ multiplex PCR; in TCRdb, only in-frame clones are kept and a portion is missing. The sample yields fewer than 130,000 clones, over 75% seen once. The material sequenced was peripheral blood. These receptors were obtained from a man between 65 and 85 years old with active or convalescent COVID-19. Each CDR3 is given without its conserved first and last residue. A D gene is named only where the DNA matches it firmly.

d_call cdr3_length v_call cdr3_aa
TRBD1 12 TRBV6-5 ASSFGTVNTEAF
. 12 TRBV10-3 AISERGVYNEQF
. 13 TRBV6-5 ASSYRGGREETQY
TRBD1 12 TRBV7-3 ASSLEGAGTEAF
TRBD2 14 TRBV11-2 ASSNGLALNTGELF
. 14 TRBV9 ASSSLGRAANYGYT
. 10 TRBV5-1 ASSTRGETQY
. 12 TRBV3-1/TRBV3-2 ASSHGDKSYEQY
. 12 TRBV3-1/TRBV3-2 ASSQNIATDTQY
. 12 TRBV5-1 ASSLGEPHGELF
. 13 TRBV21-1 ASSKEGMFSYGYT
. 12 TRBV18 ASSPRDGVNEQY
. 13 TRBV18 ASSPGRAGNQPQH
. 11 TRBV12-3/TRBV12-4 ASSRGQGNTIY
. 12 TRBV30 AWSVGGGGGRLF
TRBD1 12 TRBV2 ATGTGRMNTEAF
TRBD2 16 TRBV15 ATSRDRGGGRAKNIQY
TRBD1 13 TRBV5-1 ASSRTGTINEKLF
TRBD1 17 TRBV9 ASSVQLLERRQGANEQY
TRBD1 12 TRBV2 ASSENRGAETQY
. 12 TRBV6-5 ASSQSGVREKLF
. 16 TRBV13 ASSRSSTALSSGNTIY
. 13 TRBV5-1 ASSGLTTANTEAF
. 10 TRBV30 AWIADGDTQY
. 11 TRBV30 AWKTEEHEKLF
. 11 TRBV6-6 ASSKSGTDTQY
TRBD1 14 TRBV7-9 ASSLEGTGGTAEAF
. 12 TRBV10-2 ASSEPSSYNEQF
TRBD1 14 TRBV7-2 ASSLRTGVMNTEAF
. 12 TRBV28 ASSLYRVKETQY
. 12 TRBV2 ASSERLTYNEQF
. 13 TRBV4-1 ASSQDGGTLYGYT
TRBD2 14 TRBV15 ATSPAPGRAYNEQF
. 14 TRBV29-1 SVVQGADWVYNEQF
. 13 TRBV5-5 ASSLGREFNEKLF
. 17 TRBV5-1 ASSSPLIEGRTEGYGYT
TRBD2 11 TRBV30 AWRAGGTGELF
TRBD2 14 TRBV7-7 ASSLSPSGDTGELF
. 13 TRBV5-1 ASSLGADAGTEAF
. 10 TRBV18 ASSILNYGYT
. 14 TRBV5-1 ASSLRTVTSTDTQY
. 13 TRBV2 ASSEEVQTNTEAF
. 12 TRBV7-8 ASSSGYGANVLT
TRBD1 12 TRBV7-6 ASSLTGVGNTIY
TRBD2 13 TRBV11-2 ASSLNGRAGGPEY
. 13 TRBV6-6 ASSYASDSYNEQF
. 14 TRBV6-1 ASSDQLRGGRTGYT
. 12 TRBV5-4 ASSLATDNEKLF
TRBD2 14 TRBV7-9 ASSLALAGVQNIQY
. 14 TRBV5-1 ASRRDTGSSGNTIY
. 10 TRBV9 ASSVGYGEQF
. 14 TRBV21-1 ASSTDKWTGDYEQY